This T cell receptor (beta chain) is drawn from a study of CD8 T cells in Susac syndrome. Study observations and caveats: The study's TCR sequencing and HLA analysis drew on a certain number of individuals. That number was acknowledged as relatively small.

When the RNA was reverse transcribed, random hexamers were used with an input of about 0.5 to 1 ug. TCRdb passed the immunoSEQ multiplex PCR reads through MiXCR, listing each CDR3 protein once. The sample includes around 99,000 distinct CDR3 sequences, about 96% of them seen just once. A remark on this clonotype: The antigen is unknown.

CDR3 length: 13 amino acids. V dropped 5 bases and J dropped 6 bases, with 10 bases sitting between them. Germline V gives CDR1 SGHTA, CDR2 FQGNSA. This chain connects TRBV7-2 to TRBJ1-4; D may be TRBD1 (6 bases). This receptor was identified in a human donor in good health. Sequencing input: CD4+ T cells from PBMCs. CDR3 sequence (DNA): TGTGCCAGCAGCCAGGGACATTATGAAAAACTGTTTTTT. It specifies CASSQGHYEKLFF.